This T cell receptor (beta chain) was sequenced during a study of blood T cell repertoires in COVID-19. Study overall: Sites across the United States, Italy and Spain contributed samples from acute and convalescent COVID-19.

Looked up from germline, CDR1 is SGHAT and CDR2 is FQNNGV. J gave up 6 bases and V 4 bases, and 14 bases lay outside the gene matches. This CDR3 is 16 amino acids long. Original processing methods: Nucleated cell counts were estimated from reference gene primer amplification. TCRdb's copy holds only in-frame clones and misses some; the assay was immunoSEQ multiplex PCR. The DNA gave D and trimming, while V, J and clone size come from that table. The table shows about 140,000 clones, with about 90% occurring only once. The chain links TRBV11-2 to TRBJ1-1; 7 nucleotides match TRBD1. The origin of this receptor is a woman aged 60 to 75 with acute or convalescent COVID-19. Sequences were obtained from peripheral blood. The CDR3 here is CASSSPIRTGPSEAFF. The CDR3 DNA follows: TGTGCCAGCAGCTCCCCCATAAGGACAGGCCCATCTGAAGCTTTCTTT.